This T cell receptor beta chain was found in a study of technical replicates of blood from four donors. Germline CDR1 and CDR2: KGHSH and LQKENI. The V and J ends lost 1 base and 2 bases respectively, with 15 bases between them. This CDR3 is 16 amino acids long. Method: immunoSEQ multiplex PCR; TCRdb's copy keeps in-frame clones and lacks some. The sample includes approximately 51,000 clones, approximately 92% seen only once; the top ten take around 4%. The material sequenced was PBMCs. This chain links TRBV18 with TRBJ2-7, with unresolved D. The receptor was derived from a human donor in good health. Some clones in this sample may be carry-over from other donors' samples. The CDR3 region has the DNA TGTGCCAGCTCACCACTTGAATCGGTCTCTGCCTACGAGCAGTACTTC. Amino acids: CASSPLESVSAYEQYF. Using reference TRBV18 and TRBJ2-7 for the parts outside the CDR3, the full variable domain is NAGVMQNPRHLVRRRGQEARLRCSPMKGHSHVYWYRQLPEEGLKFMVYLQKENIIDESGMPKERFSAEFPKEGPSILRIQQVVRGDSAAYFCASSPLESVSAYEQYFGPGTRLTVT.